What follows are 29 T cell receptor beta chains derived from one specimen sequenced in a study of tumor-infiltrating lymphocytes in glioblastoma multiforme. Three nested ARM-PCR rounds with V-beta and C-beta primers built TCRB libraries. Each CDR3 protein is one row after TCRdb ran MiXCR on the multiplex PCR reads. The sample includes fewer than 25,000 distinct CDR3 sequences, 65% to 80% of them seen just once. The sequenced material came from peripheral blood. The receptor source for this set is a male donor with glioblastoma.

Regarding this clonotype: A read error is likely, as this CDR3 ends without the conserved phenylalanine or tryptophan. The chain has TRBV11-1 and TRBJ2-5; D is perhaps TRBD2 (6 bases). CDR1 and CDR2 (germline): SGHAT, FQDESV (reference sequence). This CDR3 is built from 15 residues. V was trimmed by 5 bases and J by 5 bases, leaving 18 bases between them. CDR3 region: CASSDWLTGVETQYL. CDR3 DNA sequence: TGTGCCAGCAGCGACTGGCTAACGGGAGTGGAGACCCAGTACTTA.

Notes on this clonotype: A read error may account for a junction end that differs from germline. CDR3 loop: CSASTGMRVNTQAFF. In DNA, the CDR3 is TGCAGTGCTAGCACCGGAATGAGAGTGAACACTCAAGCTTTCTTT. This chain joins TRBV20-1 and TRBJ1-1; D not certain. This CDR3 has 15 residues. Germline CDR1 is DFQATT and CDR2 is SNEGSKA (reference sequence).

Note on this clonotype: With a much larger clone just one base away, this may be a read error. This rearrangement joins TRBV24-1 to TRBJ2-1; D gene ambiguous. The CDR3 runs 12 residues. Germline CDR1 is KGHDR and CDR2 is SFDVKD. The CDR3 reads CATSVTDNEPFF. In nucleotides, the CDR3 is TGTGCCACCAGTGTTACTGACAATGAGCCGTTCTTC.

Turning to this clonotype: At one end, the junction sequence differs from germline, possibly due to a read error. The V call is TRBV18, the J call TRBJ2-1; 8 bases align to TRBD2. Germline-derived CDR1 and CDR2 are KGHSH and LQKENI. The CDR3 runs 15 residues. CDR3 protein: CASPPPSGRFDEQFF. DNA of the CDR3: TGTGCCAGCCCACCACCCAGCGGGAGATTTGATGAGCAGTTCTTC.

The V gene is TRBV11-3, the J gene TRBJ2-5; the D is unclear. This CDR3 spans 16 amino acids. Between the trimmed V and J ends, which lost 5 bases and 0 bases, there was a span of 16 bases. CDR1 and CDR2 (germline): SGHNT, YENEEA. The CDR3: CASSIFGQADQETQYF. The DNA for the CDR3 is TGTGCCAGCAGCATATTCGGTCAGGCTGACCAAGAGACCCAGTACTTC.

In this sample, this clonotype is large. This rearrangement joins TRBV11-1 to TRBJ2-6, with D unclear. V lost 5 bases to trimming and J lost 3 bases, with 5 bases between them. Germline CDR1 reads SGHAT; CDR2 reads FQDESV (reference sequence). The CDR3 length is 13 residues. Here the CDR3 reads CASSPFGANVLTF. The CDR3 nucleotides read TGTGCCAGCAGCCCTTTTGGGGCCAACGTCCTGACTTTC.

This clonotype was seen a few times. The chain employs TRBV11-2 and TRBJ2-1; TRBD1 might be the D (6 bases). This CDR3 is 16 amino acids long. The ends were cut back, 1 base at V and 2 bases at J, with 12 bases in the middle. Germline CDR1 and CDR2: SGHAT and FQNNGV. The CDR3 loop is CASSLVRGFAYNEQFF. CDR3 DNA: TGTGCCAGCAGCTTAGTTAGGGGGTTCGCCTACAATGAGCAGTTCTTC.

Details on this clonotype: Just one base apart from a much larger clone, this may be a read error. J is TRBJ1-4 and V is TRBV7-8, with D possibly being TRBD1 (5 bases). Germline V gene lookup returns CDR1 SGHVS and CDR2 FQNEAQ. The CDR3 spans 14 residues. The CDR3 spells CASGLVLGAGKLFF. The CDR3 DNA is TGTGCCAGCGGCTTAGTACTTGGGGCGGGAAAACTGTTTTTT. Full variable domain (remainder filled in from reference TRBV7-8 and TRBJ1-4): GAGVSQSPRYKVAKRGQDVALRCDPISGHVSLFWYQQALGQGPEFLTYFQNEAQLDKSGLPSDRFFAERPEGSVSTLKIQRTQQEDSAVYLCASGLVLGAGKLFFGSGTQLSVL.

This clonotype was recorded only once. The conserved final phenylalanine or tryptophan is absent from the CDR3, which likely points to a read error. Because the CDR3's place on the DNA is in doubt, the DNA is left out and the CDR3 is given as listed by TCRdb. This chain links TRBV6-5 with TRBJ2-1; TRBD1 is the table's D call and was not checked against the DNA. The CDR3 adds up to 14 amino acids, both ends counted. Germline lookup yields CDR1 MNHEY and CDR2 SVGAGI. CDR3 amino acids: CASSYQRGGNEQLS.

The CDR3 DNA sequence: TGTACCAACAGCTTACCGGTGATAAACACTGAAGCTTTCTTT. This codes for CTNSLPVINTEAFF. The chain couples TRBV11-2 to TRBJ1-1; D unclear. In germline, CDR1 is SGHAT, CDR2 FQNNGV. The CDR3 contains 14 residues.

This rearrangement joins TRBV11-3 to TRBJ2-2; D remains ambiguous. Germline loops: CDR1 SGHNT, CDR2 YENEEA. Trimming took off 0 bases at V and 8 bases at J, with 13 bases between the two ends. This CDR3 region has 15 residues. Here the CDR3 reads CASSLERPNGGELFF. The CDR3 nucleotides read TGTGCCAGCAGCTTAGAACGCCCGAACGGGGGGGAGCTGTTTTTT.

This rearrangement joins TRBV6-1 to TRBJ1-6; D ambiguous. Looked up from germline, CDR1 is MNHNS and CDR2 is SASEGT. This CDR3 is 12 amino acids long. Trimming removed 6 bases from V and 16 bases from J, with 16 bases in between. CDR3 in amino acids: CASSQAVNALHF. The DNA of the CDR3 is TGTGCCAGCAGCCAAGCGGTAAACGCTCTCCACTTT.

This clonotype occurred many times. The genes are TRBV4-1 and TRBJ2-7; 12 bases are a match to TRBD1. This CDR3 region has 15 residues. Germline trimming cut 2 bases from V and 7 bases from J; bases unmatched to any gene: 6. CDR1 MGHRA and CDR2 YSYEKL come from the germline V gene. DNA of the CDR3: TGCGCCAGCAGCCAACTGGGACAGGGGGCGGTGGAGCAGTACTTC. Residues: CASSQLGQGAVEQYF.

A word on this clonotype: Germline and junction disagree at one end, which may indicate a read error. The chain couples TRBV11-2 to TRBJ2-2; 7 bases match TRBD2. CDR3 length equals 15 residues. Germline CDR1 reads SGHAT; CDR2 reads FQNNGV. The CDR3 DNA reads as TGTGCCAGCAGCACAGCCTGGGGGGGAACCGGGGAGCTGGTCTTT. Its translation is CASSTAWGGTGELVF.

The rearrangement links TRBV5-1 to TRBJ2-1; 8 bases fit TRBD2. The V and J ends lost 4 bases and 7 bases, in that order; junction bases with no gene match: 13. The CDR3 has 16 amino acids. CDR1 and CDR2 (germline): SGHRS, YFSETQ. The CDR3: CASSHSGKGLRNEQFF. CDR3 bases: TGCGCCAGCAGCCATAGCGGGAAAGGTCTGCGGAATGAGCAGTTCTTC.

Worth noting for this clonotype: A read error may produce the germline difference seen at one junction end. The CDR3 DNA reads TGTGGCAGCAGCCCGGGACTCCCTGGCGACAATGAGCAGTTCTTC. Translated: CGSSPGLPGDNEQFF. V gene TRBV7-9 combines with J gene TRBJ2-1; TRBD2 is a possible D gene (6 bases). Germline CDR1 is SEHNR and CDR2 is FQNEAQ (reference sequence). This CDR3 comprises 15 residues. The full variable domain, its missing parts supplied by reference TRBV7-9 and TRBJ2-1, is DTGVSQNPRHKITKRGQNVTFRCDPISEHNRLYWYRQTLGQGPEFLTYFQNEAQLEKSRLLSDRFSAERPKGSFSTLEIQRTEQGDSAMYLCGSSPGLPGDNEQFFGPGTRLTVL.

V usage is TRBV11-2 and J usage is TRBJ2-2; 8 bases match TRBD2. Unmatched junction bases numbered 8, after V lost 5 bases and J lost 6 bases. Germline-derived CDR1 and CDR2 are SGHAT and FQNNGV. The CDR3 has 15 residues. For the CDR3, the DNA is TGTGCCAGCAGCCCAGCCGGGGGGGGAGCCGGGGAGCTGTTTTTT. Encoded protein: CASSPAGGGAGELFF. The variable domain in full, with the rest retrieved from reference TRBV11-2 and TRBJ2-2, is EAGVAQSPRYKIIEKRQSVAFWCNPISGHATLYWYQQILGQGPKLLIQFQNNGVVDDSQLPKDRFSAERLKGVDSTLKIQPAKLEDSAVYLCASSPAGGGAGELFFGEGSRLTVL.

By sample share, this clonotype is medium-sized. This chain joins TRBV29-1 and TRBJ2-7; 9 nucleotides agree with TRBD1. The CDR3 runs to 13 residues. Germline V CDR1 and CDR2: SQVTM, ANQGSEA. V lost 7 bases, J lost 4 bases, and 8 bases stayed unmatched. CDR3 protein: CSAAGQGVYEQYF. The CDR3 DNA follows: TGCAGCGCCGCGGGACAGGGTGTATACGAGCAGTACTTC.

The chain combines TRBV28 with TRBJ1-2, with a weak D call TRBD1 (5 bases). The germline V gene has CDR1 MDHEN and CDR2 SYDVKM. Trimming took 7 bases from V and 7 from J, leaving 19 bases between them. This CDR3 spans 14 amino acids. In DNA, the CDR3 is TGTGCCAGCATTCCCGGGGCCCCAGGGCCTGGCTACACCTTC. Translated: CASIPGAPGPGYTF.

This clonotype was detected many times. The chain recombines TRBV30 with TRBJ2-7, with 8 bases aligning to TRBD1. Germline V gives CDR1 GTSNPN, CDR2 SVGIG (reference sequence). V shed 3 bases and J 7 bases; nucleotides not matched to a gene: 8. CDR3 length: 13 residues. CDR3 region: CAWRTGGAGEQYF. The CDR3 nucleotides read TGTGCCTGGAGAACAGGGGGAGCGGGTGAGCAGTACTTC.

This chain links TRBV20-1 with TRBJ2-1; D is unclear. V was pared by 0 bases and J by 10 bases, with 16 bases between. CDR3 size: 14 residues. Per the germline V gene, CDR1 is DFQATT and CDR2 is SNEGSKA (reference sequence). In DNA form, the CDR3 reads TGCAGTGCTAGAGATGAACAGAGAATAGGGGAGCAGTTCTTC. Its translation: CSARDEQRIGEQFF.

This rearrangement joins TRBV24-1 to TRBJ1-5; D ambiguous. With 6 bases removed from V and 7 bases from J, the gap between germline ends came to 6 bases. CDR1 and CDR2 (germline): KGHDR, SFDVKD. This CDR3 has 11 amino acids. The CDR3 loop is CATSSGQPQHF. CDR3 DNA: TGTGCCACCAGTTCCGGGCAGCCCCAGCATTTT.

This clonotype was seen ten or more times. The J gene is TRBJ2-5, the V gene TRBV5-1; 13 bases agree with TRBD2. Trimming removed 4 bases from V and 1 base from J; junction bases left unmatched: 1. The CDR3 spans 15 residues. Germline values: CDR1 SGHRS, CDR2 YFSETQ. The CDR3 sequence: CASSGLAGAQETQYF. In DNA, the CDR3 is TGCGCCAGCAGCGGACTAGCGGGAGCCCAAGAGACCCAGTACTTC.

Regarding this clonotype: This CDR3 fails to terminate in the conserved phenylalanine or tryptophan, so it likely reflects a read error. CDR3 sequence (DNA): TGTGCCAGCAGCTTCTCGGTCGGCCTGAACAGTCAAGCTTTCTAT. Protein product: CASSFSVGLNSQAFY. This chain joins TRBV11-2 and TRBJ1-1; D is undetermined. CDR3 length: 15 amino acids. The V end lost 3 bases, the J end lost 9 bases, and 20 bases lay between the germline ends. Germline values: CDR1 SGHAT, CDR2 FQNNGV.

V is TRBV11-2 and J is TRBJ2-5, with TRBD2 identical over 7 bases. Trimming cost V 8 bases and J 4 bases; bases outside gene matches: 4. Germline assignment: CDR1 SGHAT and CDR2 FQNNGV. This CDR3 has 12 residues. The CDR3 region is CASLSGGETQYF. For the CDR3, the DNA is TGTGCCAGCCTCTCGGGGGGAGAGACCCAGTACTTC.

This clonotype was counted a few times. The chain recombines TRBV4-2 with TRBJ1-5; unclear D gene. Between the trimmed V and J ends, which lost 0 bases and 1 base, there was a span of 7 bases. This CDR3 is 15 amino acids long. Germline lookup yields CDR1 LGHNA and CDR2 YNFKEQ. CDR3 nucleotides: TGTGCCAGCAGCCAAGATTTGGCCAGCAATCAGCCCCAGCATTTT. The encoded protein is CASSQDLASNQPQHF.

The V gene is TRBV5-4, the J gene TRBJ2-3, with 10 bases identical to TRBD2. In germline, CDR1 is SGHNT, CDR2 YYREEE (reference sequence). V shed 4 bases, J shed 8 bases, and the junction held 7 bases outside the gene matches. The CDR3 extends over 14 amino acids. CDR3 sequence: CASSRTSGITTQYF. CDR3 nucleotide sequence: TGTGCCAGCAGCCGTACTAGCGGGATTACTACGCAGTATTTT.

Details on this clonotype: Just one base apart from a much larger clone, this may be a read error. This sequence joins TRBV12-3 or TRBV12-4 and TRBJ2-7; 9 bases map to TRBD1. The CDR3 has 14 amino acids. The CDR3 DNA follows: TGTACCAGCAGCGGGACAGGGAGAACCTACGAGCAGTACTTC. Translating gives CTSSGTGRTYEQYF.

This clonotype has a single count. The chain employs TRBV6-5 and TRBJ2-1; 8 nucleotides agree with TRBD2. Germline values: CDR1 MNHEY, CDR2 SVGAGI. The CDR3 runs to 17 residues. The CDR3 bases are TGTGTCGGCAGCCCAGGTTATAGCGGGACTTCCTACAATGAGCAGTTCTTC. This translates into CVGSPGYSGTSYNEQFF.